Sequencing of this T cell receptor beta chain was carried out in a study of blood T cell repertoires in COVID-19. Clones were read by immunoSEQ multiplex PCR, and TCRdb kept only the in-frame ones, dropping some. This sample carries under 250,000 clones, approximately 91% of them seen once, and the ten largest clones take approximately 2.6%. Germline CDR1 is MNHEY and CDR2 is SVGEGT. The ends were cut back, 2 bases at V and 4 bases at J, with 8 bases in the middle. CDR3 length: 13 amino acids. This TCR came from a woman in her sixties or seventies with acute or convalescent COVID-19. What was sequenced was peripheral blood. This chain joins TRBV6-2 or TRBV6-3 and TRBJ1-1; D gene uncertain. CDR3 DNA: TGTGCCAGCAGTTACGGTCGAGGCACTGAAGCTTTCTTT. It specifies CASSYGRGTEAFF.